Presented here are 21 T cell receptor beta chains from one specimen sequenced in a study of blood T cell repertoires in COVID-19. Sequencing used immunoSEQ multiplex PCR; TCRdb keeps in-frame clones, though not all of them. The sample records around 180,000 clones, 88% being singletons. The sequenced material came from peripheral blood. These receptors were collected from a woman in her 30s with acute or convalescent COVID-19.

This chain uses TRBV10-3 with TRBJ1-6; 10 nucleotides match TRBD1. The V segment lost 5 bases and the J segment 8 bases; nucleotides outside the gene matches: 6. The CDR3 contains 15 residues. Germline V lookup: CDR1 ENHRY, CDR2 SYGVKD. CDR3 in amino acids: CAISLTGTGDSPLHF. The CDR3 nucleotides read TGTGCCATCAGTTTAACCGGGACAGGGGATTCACCCCTCCACTTT.

The genes are TRBV30 and TRBJ2-5; 8 nucleotides line up with TRBD2. The CDR3 consists of 14 residues. Looked up from germline, CDR1 is GTSNPN and CDR2 is SVGIG (reference sequence). The V and J ends lost 6 bases and 2 bases, in that order; junction bases with no gene match: 8. The CDR3 loop reads CACAGGGGQETQYF. Here the CDR3 DNA reads TGTGCCTGCGCGGGGGGCGGAGGTCAAGAGACCCAGTACTTC.

This chain links TRBV7-9 with TRBJ1-1; D is unclear. Trimming removed 7 bases from V and 11 bases from J, with 11 bases in between. Germline lookup yields CDR1 SEHNR and CDR2 FQNEAQ (reference sequence). The CDR3 is 10 amino acids. CDR3 DNA: TGTGCCAGCATTGGAGAGGTGGCTTTCTTT. This gives the protein CASIGEVAFF.

V usage is TRBV5-1 and J usage is TRBJ2-1; the D gene is possibly TRBD2 (7 bases). The germline V and J ends were trimmed by 5 bases and 4 bases, with 16 bases remaining between them. The CDR3 totals 15 residues. Looked up from germline, CDR1 is SGHRS and CDR2 is YFSETQ. The CDR3 spells CASSSPQGLYNEQFF. CDR3 DNA: TGCGCCAGCAGTTCTCCACAGGGACTATACAATGAGCAGTTCTTC.

This clone was observed a single time. V usage is TRBV5-1 and J usage is TRBJ2-7; 7 bases are shared with TRBD2. V shed 2 bases and J 4 bases; nucleotides not matched to a gene: 6. The CDR3 is made up of 14 amino acids. Germline values: CDR1 SGHRS, CDR2 YFSETQ. The chain's CDR3 is CASSLGSGLYEQYF. The DNA for the CDR3 is TGCGCCAGCAGCTTAGGTAGCGGGCTATACGAGCAGTACTTC. Drawing the rest from reference TRBV5-1 and TRBJ2-7, the complete variable domain is KAGVTQTPRYLIKTRGQQVTLSCSPISGHRSVSWYQQTPGQGLQFLFEYFSETQRNKGNFPGRFSGRQFSNSRSEMNVSTLELGDSALYLCASSLGSGLYEQYFGPGTRLTVT.

This clone has only a few counts. The gene calls are TRBV29-1 and TRBJ1-3; D is unclear. V was shortened by 6 bases and J by 8 bases, with 17 bases between the two germline ends. The CDR3 loop spans 13 amino acids. Germline V gives CDR1 SQVTM, CDR2 ANQGSEA. CDR3 nucleotides: TGCAGCGTCGAGAGCCCCGATCGCGACACCATATATTTT. Amino acid sequence: CSVESPDRDTIYF.

CDR3 DNA: TGTGCCAGCGGGGCGGGAAATTGGTACGAGCAGTACTTC. It translates to CASGAGNWYEQYF. The chain carries TRBV7-8 and TRBJ2-7; D may be TRBD2 (6 bases). CDR1 and CDR2 from the germline V gene are SGHVS and FQNEAQ. The CDR3 runs to 13 residues. V lost 8 bases to trimming and J lost 4 bases, with 15 bases between them.

A note on this clone: Distinct nucleotide sequences in the sample also encode this CDR3. This rearrangement joins TRBV19 to TRBJ2-6; D perhaps matches TRBD1 (6 bases). Looked up from germline, CDR1 is LNHDA and CDR2 is SQIVND (reference sequence). V was trimmed by 2 bases and J by 0 bases, leaving 14 bases between them. The CDR3 contains 18 residues. CDR3 sequence reads: CASSIRSQGFSGANVLTF. In DNA form, the CDR3 reads TGTGCCAGTAGTATACGATCACAGGGCTTCTCTGGGGCCAACGTCCTGACTTTC.

This chain uses TRBV30 with TRBJ2-1; D not certain. The CDR3 covers 13 residues. V was cut by 4 bases and J by 8 bases, with 15 bases left in between. Germline-derived CDR1 and CDR2 are GTSNPN and SVGIG (reference sequence). The chain's CDR3 is CAWTPPTIYEQFF. The DNA of the CDR3 is TGTGCCTGGACTCCACCCACTATATATGAGCAGTTCTTC.

This clone was counted between two and nine times. The V call is TRBV7-9, the J call TRBJ1-1; 7 bases agree with TRBD1. V shed 4 bases, J shed 11 bases, and the junction held 7 bases outside the gene matches. The germline V gene has CDR1 SEHNR and CDR2 FQNEAQ (reference sequence). The CDR3 loop spans 12 amino acids. CDR3 sequence: CASSSTGVEAFF. CDR3 DNA: TGTGCCAGCAGCTCTACAGGGGTGGAGGCTTTCTTT.

The rearrangement joins TRBV27 to TRBJ1-6; tentative D call: TRBD1 (6 bases). This CDR3 has 15 residues. Trimming shortened V by 8 bases and J by 0 bases, and 11 bases separated the two germline ends. Looked up from germline, CDR1 is MNHEY and CDR2 is SMNVEV (reference sequence). The CDR3 DNA reads TGTGCCAGCCATACAGGGAGCTCCTATAATTCACCCCTCCACTTT. Its protein is CASHTGSSYNSPLHF.

The chain recombines TRBV11-2 with TRBJ2-5; the D is unclear. From germline, CDR1 is SGHAT and CDR2 FQNNGV. The V and J ends lost 1 base and 3 bases respectively, with 6 bases between them. The CDR3 is 13 residues long. Here the CDR3 reads CASSLGREETQYF. CDR3 coding DNA: TGTGCCAGCAGCTTAGGACGGGAAGAGACCCAGTACTTC.

The chain has TRBV4-1 and TRBJ2-1; tentatively, D is TRBD1 (5 bases). Germline loops: CDR1 MGHRA, CDR2 YSYEKL. CDR3 length equals 13 residues. Trimming removed 5 bases from V and 10 bases from J, with 15 bases in between. The CDR3: CASSSGSNPEQFF. The CDR3 DNA follows: TGCGCCAGCAGCTCAGGGTCCAACCCGGAGCAGTTCTTC.

The chain couples TRBV6-5 to TRBJ2-5; unclear D gene. Germline values: CDR1 MNHEY, CDR2 SVGAGI. V lost 6 bases and J 1 base, leaving 9 bases between the germline ends. The CDR3 loop spans 13 amino acids. The CDR3 spells CASRLRIQETQYF. DNA for the CDR3: TGTGCCAGCAGGCTGAGGATCCAAGAGACCCAGTACTTC.

V is TRBV24-1 and J is TRBJ2-2; D is undetermined. The CDR3 length is 17 residues. The V gene's germline CDR1 is KGHDR and CDR2 SFDVKD. Trimming took off 2 bases at V and 5 bases at J, with 17 bases between the two ends. The chain's CDR3 is CATSDSRGLLNTGELFF. In nucleotides, the CDR3 is TGTGCCACCAGTGATTCCCGTGGCCTCCTGAATACCGGGGAGCTGTTTTTT.

This sequence joins TRBV7-9 and TRBJ2-3; TRBD2 matches at 16 bases. V lost 4 bases, J lost 3 bases, and 7 bases stayed unmatched. Germline CDR1 and CDR2: SEHNR and FQNEAQ (reference sequence). This CDR3 comprises 18 residues. The CDR3 loop reads CASSSMGLAGGGTDTQYF. As DNA, the CDR3 is TGTGCCAGCAGCTCCATGGGACTAGCGGGAGGGGGAACAGATACGCAGTATTTT.

This rearrangement joins TRBV27 to TRBJ1-5; D possibly corresponds to TRBD1 (6 bases). Trimming removed 8 bases from V and 7 bases from J, with 18 bases in between. Germline V gives CDR1 MNHEY, CDR2 SMNVEV (reference sequence). The CDR3 loop spans 14 amino acids. The CDR3, as DNA: TGTGCCAGCCGGCCCCACAGGGATCACCAGCCCCAGCATTTT. Protein: CASRPHRDHQPQHF.

V usage is TRBV5-1 and J usage is TRBJ2-1; perhaps TRBD1 as D (6 bases). V dropped 7 bases and J dropped 9 bases, with 11 bases sitting between them. Germline assignment: CDR1 SGHRS and CDR2 YFSETQ. The CDR3 runs 11 residues. The CDR3 reads CASSRGAEQFF. In DNA, the CDR3 is TGCGCCAGCTCCAGGGGTGCTGAGCAGTTCTTC. The full variable domain, completed using reference TRBV5-1 and TRBJ2-1, is KAGVTQTPRYLIKTRGQQVTLSCSPISGHRSVSWYQQTPGQGLQFLFEYFSETQRNKGNFPGRFSGRQFSNSRSEMNVSTLELGDSALYLCASSRGAEQFFGPGTRLTVL.

The chain's CDR3 is CASLLAGAPDTQYF. The CDR3 nucleotides are TGTGCCAGCCTGCTAGCGGGAGCCCCAGATACGCAGTATTTT. V usage is TRBV2 and J usage is TRBJ2-3; 10 positions match TRBD2. This CDR3 is 14 amino acids long. Germline CDR1 SNHLY, CDR2 FYNNEI. Unmatched junction bases numbered 6, after V lost 8 bases and J lost 4 bases.

The chain is built from TRBV6-5 and TRBJ2-7; a possible D gene is TRBD1 (5 bases). Trimming pared 5 bases from V and 2 bases from J, leaving 10 bases between. Germline V gene lookup returns CDR1 MNHEY and CDR2 SVGAGI. This CDR3 is built from 13 residues. In nucleotides, the CDR3 is TGTGCCAGCAGTCTTGACAGTCCCTACGAGCAGTACTTC. Translation gives CASSLDSPYEQYF.

J is TRBJ2-5 and V is TRBV6-5; D is possibly TRBD1 (5 bases). V was pared by 6 bases and J by 2 bases, with 10 bases between. Germline-derived CDR1 and CDR2 are MNHEY and SVGAGI. This CDR3 has 13 amino acids. CDR3 amino acids: CASSQDIQETQYF. The CDR3 coding sequence is TGTGCCAGCAGCCAGGACATTCAAGAGACCCAGTACTTC.